This T cell receptor beta chain was sequenced during a study of shared clonotypes between healthy human individuals. Study conclusions and caveats: Naive CD4 clonotype sharing across a few donors was approximately 5%.

This clone was observed once. Its antigen is unknown. Clones were read by immunoSEQ multiplex PCR, and TCRdb kept only the in-frame ones, dropping some. The table shows about 2.3 million clones, with under 95% occurring only once. The germline V gene has CDR1 SGHAT and CDR2 FQNNGV. The CDR3 runs to 14 residues. The V end lost 6 bases, the J end lost 6 bases, and 15 bases lay between the germline ends. Sequenced sample: naive CD4+ T cells from PBMCs. Sample subset: CD45RA+ positively selected. The genes are TRBV11-2 and TRBJ2-4; D tentatively reads TRBD1 or TRBD2 (5 bases each). The TCR originated in a man between 18 and 35 years old in good health. Some clones in this sample may be carry-over from other donors' samples. CDR3 bases: TGTGCCAGCAGATACCCCCGGGACGGAAACATTCAGTACTTC. As protein: CASRYPRDGNIQYF.